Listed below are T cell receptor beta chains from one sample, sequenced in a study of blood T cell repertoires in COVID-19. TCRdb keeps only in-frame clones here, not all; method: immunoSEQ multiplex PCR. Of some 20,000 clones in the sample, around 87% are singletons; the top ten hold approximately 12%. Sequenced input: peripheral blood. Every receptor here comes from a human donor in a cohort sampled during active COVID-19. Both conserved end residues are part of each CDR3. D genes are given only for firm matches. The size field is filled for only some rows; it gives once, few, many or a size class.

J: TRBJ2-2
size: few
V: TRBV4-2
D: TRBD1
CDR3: CASSQGLGQGAGELFF
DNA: TGTGCCAGCAGCCAAGGTCTAGGACAGGGGGCCGGGGAGCTGTTTTTT

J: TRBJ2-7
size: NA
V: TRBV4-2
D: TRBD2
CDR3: CASSLSSGASGSYEQYF
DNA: TGTGCCAGCAGCCTCTCCTCGGGAGCTAGCGGCTCCTACGAGCAGTACTTC

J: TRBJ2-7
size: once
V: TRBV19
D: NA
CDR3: CASSIAGASYEQYF
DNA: TGTGCCAGTAGTATCGCGGGGGCGTCCTACGAGCAGTACTTC

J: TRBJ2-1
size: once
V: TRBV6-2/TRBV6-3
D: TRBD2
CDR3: CASSYLRAGGPDEQFF
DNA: TGTGCCAGCAGTTACTTACGAGCGGGAGGGCCTGATGAGCAGTTCTTC

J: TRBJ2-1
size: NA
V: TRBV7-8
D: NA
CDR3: CASSLGRANEQFF
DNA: TGTGCCAGCAGCTTAGGGAGGGCAAATGAGCAGTTCTTC

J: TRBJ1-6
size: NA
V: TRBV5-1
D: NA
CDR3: CASSLATQGNNSPLHF
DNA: TGCGCCAGCAGCTTGGCAACACAGGGAAACAATTCACCCCTCCACTTT

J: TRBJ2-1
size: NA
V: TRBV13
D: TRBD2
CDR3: CASSARGASGRDEQFF
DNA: TGTGCCAGCAGTGCACGTGGGGCTAGCGGGAGGGATGAGCAGTTCTTC

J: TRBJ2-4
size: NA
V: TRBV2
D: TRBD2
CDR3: CASVAGAKNIQYF
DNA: TGTGCCAGCGTAGCGGGGGCCAAAAACATTCAGTACTTC

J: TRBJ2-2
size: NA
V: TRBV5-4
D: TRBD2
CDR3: CASSLGTSRVGELFF
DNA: TGTGCCAGCAGCTTGGGGACTAGCCGTGTCGGGGAGCTGTTTTTT

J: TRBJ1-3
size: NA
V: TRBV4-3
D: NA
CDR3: CASSHLSYRDPDTIYF
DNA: TGCGCCAGCAGCCACCTATCCTATCGGGATCCGGACACCATATATTTT

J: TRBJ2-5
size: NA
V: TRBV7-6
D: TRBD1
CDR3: CASSPLDRGETQYF
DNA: TGTGCCAGCAGCCCCCTGGACAGGGGAGAGACCCAGTACTTC

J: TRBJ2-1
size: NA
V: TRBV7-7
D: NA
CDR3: CASSLVGGTHAEQFF
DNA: TGTGCTAGCAGCTTAGTAGGCGGGACGCATGCTGAGCAGTTCTTC

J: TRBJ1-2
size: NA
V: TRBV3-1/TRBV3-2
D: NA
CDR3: CASSQDWSGGYGYTF
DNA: TGTGCCAGCAGCCAAGATTGGTCAGGAGGCTATGGCTACACCTTC

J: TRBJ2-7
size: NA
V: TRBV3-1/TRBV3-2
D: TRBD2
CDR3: CASSLAGGPGTYEQYF
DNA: TGTGCCAGCTCCCTAGCGGGAGGGCCTGGGACCTACGAGCAGTACTTC

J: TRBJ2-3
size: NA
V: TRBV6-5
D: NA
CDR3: CASSYSSRRGDTQYF
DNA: TGTGCCAGCAGTTACTCTAGCCGGAGAGGAGATACGCAGTATTTT

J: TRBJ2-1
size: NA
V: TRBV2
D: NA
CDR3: CASSEGRSEFF
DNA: TGTGCCAGCAGTGAGGGGAGATCGGAGTTCTTC

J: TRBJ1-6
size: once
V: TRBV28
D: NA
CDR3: CASRRDIGESPLHF
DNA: TGTGCCAGCCGAAGGGACATCGGGGAAAGTCCCCTCCACTTT

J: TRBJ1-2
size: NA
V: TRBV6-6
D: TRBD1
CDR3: CASSTGQHYGYTF
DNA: TGTGCCAGCAGCACGGGACAGCACTATGGCTACACCTTC

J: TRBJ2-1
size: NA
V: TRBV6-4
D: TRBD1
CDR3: CASSTGTGSSEQFF
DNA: TGTGCCAGCAGTACCGGGACAGGGTCGTCTGAGCAGTTCTTC

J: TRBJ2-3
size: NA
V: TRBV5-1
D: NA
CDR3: CASRGGWSTDTQYF
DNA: TGCGCCAGCAGGGGGGGATGGAGCACAGATACGCAGTATTTT

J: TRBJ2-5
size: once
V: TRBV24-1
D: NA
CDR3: CATSASETQYF
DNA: TGTGCCACCAGTGCGTCGGAGACCCAGTACTTC

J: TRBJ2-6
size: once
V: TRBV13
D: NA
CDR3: CASSLGPGTPESSGANVLTF
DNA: TGTGCCAGCAGCTTAGGCCCCGGGACACCTGAATCCTCTGGGGCCAACGTCCTGACTTTC

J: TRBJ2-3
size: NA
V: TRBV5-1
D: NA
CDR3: CASSPGTGSTDTQYF
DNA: TGCGCCAGCAGCCCCGGGACTGGAAGCACAGATACGCAGTATTTT

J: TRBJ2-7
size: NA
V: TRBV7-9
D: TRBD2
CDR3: CASSLGTSGRREQYF
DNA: TGTGCCAGCAGCTTAGGGACTAGCGGGAGGCGCGAGCAGTACTTC

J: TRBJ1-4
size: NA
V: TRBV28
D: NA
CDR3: CASSPTGLGEKLFF
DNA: TGTGCCAGCAGCCCCACAGGTCTTGGTGAAAAACTGTTTTTT

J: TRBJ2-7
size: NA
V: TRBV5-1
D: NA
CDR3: CASRTGYLSEQYF
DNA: TGCGCCAGCAGGACCGGGTATCTAAGCGAGCAGTACTTC

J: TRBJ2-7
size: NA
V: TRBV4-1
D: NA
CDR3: CASSQQGTYEQYF
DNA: TGCGCCAGCAGCCAACAGGGGACCTACGAGCAGTACTTC

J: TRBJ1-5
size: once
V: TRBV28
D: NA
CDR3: CASAGRRQPQHF
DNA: TGTGCCAGCGCGGGGAGGCGGCAGCCCCAGCATTTT

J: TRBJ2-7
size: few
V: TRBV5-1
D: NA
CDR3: CASSLVGHEPDEQYF
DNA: TGCGCCAGCAGCTTGGTGGGACACGAGCCTGACGAGCAGTACTTC

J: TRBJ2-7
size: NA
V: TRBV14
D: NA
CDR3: CASSLLTSSYEQYF
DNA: TGTGCCAGCAGCCTCCTTACTAGTTCCTACGAGCAGTACTTC

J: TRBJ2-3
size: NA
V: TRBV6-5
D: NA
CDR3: CASSSASSTDTQYF
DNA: TGTGCCAGCAGTAGCGCTTCTAGCACAGATACGCAGTATTTT

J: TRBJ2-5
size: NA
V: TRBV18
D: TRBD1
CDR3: CASSLYNRGQETQYF
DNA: TGTGCCAGCTCACTCTACAACAGGGGACAAGAGACCCAGTACTTC

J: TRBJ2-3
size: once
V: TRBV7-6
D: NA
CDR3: CASSLGSAGSTDTQYF
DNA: TGTGCCAGCAGCTTAGGTTCCGCGGGAAGCACAGATACGCAGTATTTT

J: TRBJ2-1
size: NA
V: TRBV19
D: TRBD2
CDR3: CATQPGLVDEQFF
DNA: TGTGCCACTCAGCCGGGACTAGTGGATGAGCAGTTCTTC

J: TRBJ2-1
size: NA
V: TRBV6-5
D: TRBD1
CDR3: CASRPGTGGVYEQFF
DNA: TGTGCCAGCAGACCCGGGACAGGGGGCGTATATGAGCAGTTCTTC

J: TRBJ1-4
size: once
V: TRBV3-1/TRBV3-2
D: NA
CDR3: CASSPVSTNEKLFF
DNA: TGTGCCAGCAGCCCCGTTTCGACTAATGAAAAACTGTTTTTT

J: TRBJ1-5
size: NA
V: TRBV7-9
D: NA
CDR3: CASSAFGQTDQPQHF
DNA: TGTGCCAGCAGCGCTTTCGGACAGACGGATCAGCCCCAGCATTTT

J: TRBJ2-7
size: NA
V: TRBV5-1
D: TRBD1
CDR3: CASSRGQGDEQYF
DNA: TGCGCCAGCAGCCGAGGACAGGGTGACGAGCAGTACTTC

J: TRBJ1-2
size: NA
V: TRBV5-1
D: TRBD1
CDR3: CASNRGGPDETNYGYTF
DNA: TGCGCCAGCAACAGGGGAGGTCCAGACGAGACTAACTATGGCTACACCTTC

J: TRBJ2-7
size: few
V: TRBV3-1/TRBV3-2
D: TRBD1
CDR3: CASSQPGTGWEQYF
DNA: TGTGCCAGCAGCCAACCCGGGACAGGGTGGGAGCAGTACTTC

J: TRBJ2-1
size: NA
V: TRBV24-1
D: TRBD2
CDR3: CATSGTSGMADEQFF
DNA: TGTGCCACCAGTGGGACTAGCGGCATGGCCGATGAGCAGTTCTTC

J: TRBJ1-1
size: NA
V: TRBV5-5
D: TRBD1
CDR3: CASSLVGTGSSEAFF
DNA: TGTGCCAGCAGCTTGGTTGGGACAGGGTCTTCTGAAGCTTTCTTT

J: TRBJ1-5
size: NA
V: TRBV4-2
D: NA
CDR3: CASSQASMGASSNQPQHF
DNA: TGTGCCAGCAGCCAAGCGTCGATGGGGGCGAGTAGCAATCAGCCCCAGCATTTT

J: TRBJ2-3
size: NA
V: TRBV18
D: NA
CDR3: CASSEGANTDTQYF
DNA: TGTGCCAGCTCTGAAGGAGCCAACACAGATACGCAGTATTTT

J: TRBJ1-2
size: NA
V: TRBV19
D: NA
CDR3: CAASPGASYGYTF
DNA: TGTGCCGCCTCCCCAGGGGCCAGCTATGGCTACACCTTC

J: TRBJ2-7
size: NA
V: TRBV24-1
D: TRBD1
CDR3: CATSDPGTGDYEQYF
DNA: TGTGCCACCAGTGACCCCGGGACAGGAGACTACGAGCAGTACTTC

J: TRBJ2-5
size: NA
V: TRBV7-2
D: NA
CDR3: CASSLQGPPGETQYF
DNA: TGTGCCAGCAGCTTACAGGGCCCGCCAGGAGAGACCCAGTACTTC

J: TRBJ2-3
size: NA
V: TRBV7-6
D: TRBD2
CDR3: CASSSTTSGRADTQYF
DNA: TGTGCCAGCAGCTCAACGACTAGCGGGAGGGCGGATACGCAGTATTTT

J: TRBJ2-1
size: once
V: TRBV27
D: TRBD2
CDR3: CASSLLAGAQDEQFF
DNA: TGTGCCAGCAGCCTACTAGCGGGAGCGCAAGATGAGCAGTTCTTC

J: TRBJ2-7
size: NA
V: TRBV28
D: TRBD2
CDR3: CASSSERESGHEQYF
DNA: TGTGCCAGCAGTTCAGAGCGGGAGTCTGGCCACGAGCAGTACTTC

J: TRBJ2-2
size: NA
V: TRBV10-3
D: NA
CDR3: CAISETSGYTGELFF
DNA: TGTGCCATCAGTGAGACTAGTGGTTACACCGGGGAGCTGTTTTTT

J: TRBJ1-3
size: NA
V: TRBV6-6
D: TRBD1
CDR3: CASLNKDRAGNTIYF
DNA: TGTGCCAGCCTGAATAAAGACAGGGCTGGAAACACCATATATTTT